This entry lists 5 T cell receptor beta chains sequenced from one sample in a study of shared clonotypes between healthy human individuals. Some clones are missing from TCRdb's copy, which holds only in-frame ones; the method was immunoSEQ multiplex PCR. The table shows about 2.4 million clones, with 80% to 95% occurring only once. The sample comprised naive CD4+ T cells from PBMCs. Regarding subset: CD45RA+ positively selected. The receptor source for this set is a man between 18 and 35 years old in good health. Some clones in this sample may be carry-over from other donors' samples.

V gene TRBV11-3 combines with J gene TRBJ2-3; 13 positions match TRBD2. CDR1 and CDR2 (germline): SGHNT, YENEEA. V shed 4 bases, J shed 5 bases, and the junction held 3 bases outside the gene matches. The CDR3 consists of 15 residues. The DNA of the CDR3 is TGTGCCAGCAGCTCTGGACTAGCGGGAGAAGATACGCAGTATTTT. Protein product: CASSSGLAGEDTQYF.

The chain carries TRBV4-3 and TRBJ2-3, with TRBD2 matching 9 bases. There are 20 residues in the CDR3. Trimming at V came to 0 bases and at J to 3 bases, leaving 16 bases not matched to a gene. Germline-derived CDR1 and CDR2 are LGHNA and YSLEER. The CDR3 region has the DNA TGCGCCAGCAGCCAAGATTGGGGATCATATAGCGGGAGTAGAACAGATACGCAGTATTTT. This codes for CASSQDWGSYSGSRTDTQYF.

CDR3 in DNA: TGTGCCAGTAGGCCGGGACCTTCGGACCATGAGCAGTTCTTC. Translating gives CASRPGPSDHEQFF. The chain is built from TRBV19 and TRBJ2-1; D may match TRBD1 or TRBD2 (5 bases each). This CDR3 has 14 residues. Germline values: CDR1 LNHDA, CDR2 SQIVND (reference sequence). V was shortened by 6 bases and J by 8 bases, with 17 bases between the two germline ends.

This sequence joins TRBV5-1 and TRBJ2-5; no clear D gene. Germline assignment: CDR1 SGHRS and CDR2 YFSETQ. The V end lost 0 bases, the J end lost 5 bases, and 11 bases lay between the germline ends. CDR3 length equals 14 residues. CDR3 nucleotides: TGCGCCAGCAGCTTGGAATTTGACGTCGAGACCCAGTACTTC. Translation gives CASSLEFDVETQYF.

Regarding this clone: Additional DNA sequences in this sample encode the identical CDR3. The V call is TRBV4-1, the J call TRBJ2-7; 7 nucleotides agree with TRBD2. Germline V CDR1 and CDR2: MGHRA, YSYEKL. The CDR3 covers 12 residues. The junction had 3 bases not matched to a gene; V was cut back by 4 bases and J by 6 bases. The CDR3 is CASSRTGGEQYF. The CDR3 DNA sequence: TGCGCCAGCAGCCGCACGGGGGGCGAGCAGTACTTC.